This passage covers 28 T cell receptor beta chains from one sample sequenced in a study of shared clonotypes between healthy human individuals (dated by TCRdb to the early 2020s). For the CD8 naive samples, CD45RO-negative cells were positively selected for CCR7, yielding a CD45RA+CCR7+ population from which TemRA cells were excluded. Library creation used the immunoSEQ multiplex PCR assay. TCRdb provides this immuneACCESS table in a form limited to in-frame rearrangements. Some clones are lacking; in checked studies, under half of them reflect an unresolved V gene, and why the rest are absent is not known. This sample holds 2 million or so clones; approximately 94% were observed only once. Roughly 1% of the sample rests with the top ten. Sequencing was done on a sample of naive CD8+ T cells sorted from blood. The cell subset or site label on this specimen signifies: CD45RA+CCR7+. These receptors all come from a man aged 18-30 years in good health.

The chain has TRBV12-5 and TRBJ2-1, with 15 nucleotides matching TRBD2. CDR1 LGHNT and CDR2 FRNRAP come from the germline V gene. Unmatched junction bases numbered 7, after V lost 7 bases and J lost 0 bases. The CDR3 runs 18 residues. The CDR3 DNA reads as TGTGCTAGTGCCCCGGGACTAGCGGGAGGCATCTCCTACAATGAGCAGTTCTTC. This sequence encodes CASAPGLAGGISYNEQFF.

The CDR3 bases are TGTGCCAGCAGCACGCACAGCTACAATGAGCAGTTCTTC. The encoded protein is CASSTHSYNEQFF. V is TRBV6-5 and J is TRBJ2-1; unclear D gene. V was pared by 6 bases and J by 3 bases, with 9 bases between. The CDR3 length is 13 residues. Germline loops: CDR1 MNHEY, CDR2 SVGAGI.

Points on this clone: Other DNA sequences in this specimen translate into the identical CDR3. The gene calls are TRBV2 and TRBJ1-1, with D perhaps matching TRBD1 (5 bases). V was clipped by 6 bases and J by 1 base, with 6 bases between them. The CDR3 consists of 12 residues. Germline values: CDR1 SNHLY, CDR2 FYNNEI. The DNA of the CDR3 is TGTGCCAGCAGCGACAGGAACACTGAAGCTTTCTTT. Encoded protein: CASSDRNTEAFF.

The chain carries TRBV7-2 and TRBJ1-1; tentative D call: TRBD1 (5 bases). The germline CDR1 and CDR2 sequences are SGHTA and FQGNSA. V dropped 0 bases and J dropped 0 bases, with 11 bases sitting between them. The CDR3 covers 16 residues. CDR3 residues: CASSLAPGTVNTEAFF. Here the CDR3 DNA reads TGTGCCAGCAGCTTAGCCCCGGGGACGGTGAACACTGAAGCTTTCTTT.

This sequence joins TRBV7-9 and TRBJ2-3; either TRBD1 or TRBD2 may supply D (5 bases each). Deletions cut 5 bases from V and 1 base from J, with 22 bases between. Germline CDR1 is SEHNR and CDR2 is FQNEAQ (reference sequence). The CDR3 has 18 residues. CDR3 loop: CASSPRGSVLEGTDTQYF. The CDR3 DNA follows: TGTGCCAGCAGCCCCCGGGGCAGTGTCCTAGAGGGCACAGATACGCAGTATTTT.

This chain connects TRBV27 to TRBJ2-7; either TRBD1 or TRBD2 may supply D (7 bases each). The CDR3 loop spans 16 amino acids. CDR1 is MNHEY, CDR2 SMNVEV, per germline (reference sequence). V was clipped by 5 bases and J by 4 bases, with 21 bases between them. CDR3 coding DNA: TGTGCCAGCAGTCCGTCAGGGGGGGTAACTACTTACGAGCAGTACTTC. It codes for CASSPSGGVTTYEQYF.

The V call is TRBV27, the J call TRBJ2-2; perhaps TRBD1 as D (5 bases). Germline V gene data show CDR1 as MNHEY and CDR2 as SMNVEV (reference sequence). V was pared by 5 bases and J by 6 bases, with 19 bases between. The CDR3 has 16 residues. CDR3 loop: CASSQWAQVGSGELFF. The CDR3 coding sequence is TGTGCCAGCAGTCAATGGGCACAGGTCGGTTCCGGGGAGCTGTTTTTT.

V and J are TRBV5-6 and TRBJ2-7; D is ambiguous. Germline-derived CDR1 and CDR2 are SGHDT and YYEEEE. Trimming left V 0 bases short and J 6 bases short, with 13 bases between. The CDR3 runs to 14 residues. The CDR3 DNA follows: TGTGCCAGCAGCTTGGCCACGGGTCTGGGCGAGCAGTACTTC. Translated, it gives CASSLATGLGEQYF.

The CDR3 is CASRAGRGGDWTQYF. The CDR3 coding sequence is TGTGCCAGCAGGGCCGGCCGGGGGGGCGATTGGACCCAGTACTTC. This rearrangement joins TRBV5-4 to TRBJ2-5, with TRBD2 matching over 8 bases. Germline CDR1 reads SGHNT; CDR2 reads YYREEE (reference sequence). Losses at the gene ends were 5 bases for V and 7 bases for J; bases not matched to a gene: 13. The CDR3 loop spans 15 amino acids.

The rearrangement uses TRBV5-6 and TRBJ2-5; the D is unclear. This CDR3 contains 14 residues. Germline CDR1 reads SGHDT; CDR2 reads YYEEEE. V was shortened by 2 bases and J by 5 bases, with 13 bases between the two germline ends. DNA for the CDR3: TGTGCCAGCAGCTTAGGCTTAACGGCGGAGACCCAGTACTTC. This codes for CASSLGLTAETQYF.

V gene TRBV27 combines with J gene TRBJ2-2, with D uncertain. CDR1 and CDR2 (germline): MNHEY, SMNVEV (reference sequence). With 5 bases removed from V and 0 bases from J, the gap between germline ends came to 16 bases. This CDR3 comprises 17 residues. CDR3 nucleotide sequence: TGTGCCAGCAGTGTAAACCGGGTAGCCGCGAACACCGGGGAGCTGTTTTTT. Encoded protein: CASSVNRVAANTGELFF.

The chain links TRBV7-6 to TRBJ2-4; tentatively, D is TRBD1 or TRBD2 (6 bases each). Germline V gene sequence: CDR1 SGHVS, CDR2 FNYEAQ. The CDR3 covers 14 residues. Trimming shortened V by 2 bases and J by 10 bases, and 15 bases separated the two germline ends. CDR3 residues: CASSLSTGGGIQYF. For the CDR3, the DNA is TGTGCCAGCAGCTTATCGACAGGTGGGGGGATTCAGTACTTC.

The chain uses TRBV13 and TRBJ2-1, with a tentative D call TRBD2 (5 bases). There are 14 residues in the CDR3. V was cut by 4 bases and J by 4 bases, with 11 bases left in between. The germline CDR1 and CDR2 sequences are PRHDT and FYEKMQ (reference sequence). The CDR3 DNA is TGTGCCAGCAGCTCCCGGGGATCTTACAATGAGCAGTTCTTC. It encodes CASSSRGSYNEQFF.

This rearrangement joins TRBV4-1 to TRBJ2-7; D is unresolved. This CDR3 spans 13 amino acids. CDR1 and CDR2 (germline): MGHRA, YSYEKL. The V and J ends lost 3 bases and 6 bases respectively, with 12 bases between them. The CDR3 DNA is TGCGCCAGCAGCCATGGTCAAGACTGCGAGCAGTACTTC. As protein: CASSHGQDCEQYF.

The chain employs TRBV15 and TRBJ2-7; 10 bases agree with TRBD2. V trimming: 4 bases; J trimming: 0 bases; junction bases outside the gene matches: 3. Germline V lookup: CDR1 LNHNV, CDR2 YYDKDF (reference sequence). The CDR3 covers 15 residues. CDR3 sequence (DNA): TGTGCCACCAGCATCCTAGCGGGAGCCTCCTACGAGCAGTACTTC. Translation gives CATSILAGASYEQYF.

This clone was seen once. This chain uses TRBV2 with TRBJ2-7; 12 bases align to TRBD2. This CDR3 has 16 amino acids. Germline V CDR1 and CDR2: SNHLY, FYNNEI. V lost 5 bases and J lost 3; bases outside the gene matches: 8. CDR3 loop: CASSLSLAGGLYEQYF. The CDR3 DNA is TGTGCCAGCAGTTTAAGTCTAGCGGGGGGGCTCTACGAGCAGTACTTC.

The genes are TRBV29-1 and TRBJ1-2; 7 bases map to TRBD1. The length of the CDR3 is 16 residues. The germline V gene has CDR1 SQVTM and CDR2 ANQGSEA. V trimming: 1 base; J trimming: 0 bases; junction bases outside the gene matches: 8. CDR3 in DNA: TGCAGCGTTGAAGGCTCGGGACAGCCAGCTAACTATGGCTACACCTTC. Protein sequence: CSVEGSGQPANYGYTF. The full variable domain, completed using reference TRBV29-1 and TRBJ1-2, is SAVISQKPSRDICQRGTSLTIQCQVDSQVTMMFWYRQQPGQSLTLIATANQGSEATYESGFVIDKFPISRPNLTFSTLTVSNMSPEDSSIYLCSVEGSGQPANYGYTFGSGTRLTVV.

The V and J genes are TRBV5-8 and TRBJ2-5, with a tentative D call TRBD1 (5 bases). The ends were cut back, 0 bases at V and 3 bases at J, with 9 bases in the middle. The CDR3 sequence is 14 residues long. Germline loops: CDR1 SGHTS, CDR2 YDEGEE. The CDR3 bases are TGTGCCAGCAGCTTGGATAGGGGAAAAGAGACCCAGTACTTC. Amino acids: CASSLDRGKETQYF. The full variable domain, in which reference TRBV5-8 and TRBJ2-5 provide the parts outside the CDR3, is EAGVTQSPTHLIKTRGQQATLRCSPISGHTSVYWYQQALGLGLQFLLWYDEGEERNRGNFPPRFSGRQFPNYSSELNVNALELEDSALYLCASSLDRGKETQYFGPGTRLLVL.

This rearrangement joins TRBV27 to TRBJ2-1, with 8 bases matching TRBD2. The CDR3 spans 17 residues. Trimming cost V 3 bases and J 3 bases; bases outside gene matches: 10. Germline CDR1 and CDR2: MNHEY and SMNVEV (reference sequence). CDR3 amino acids: CASSFLGGGRNYNEQFF. DNA of the CDR3: TGTGCCAGCAGTTTCCTTGGCGGGGGGAGGAACTACAATGAGCAGTTCTTC.

V usage is TRBV2 and J usage is TRBJ1-5; 9 positions match TRBD1. Trimming at V came to 3 bases and at J to 9 bases, leaving 12 bases not matched to a gene. The CDR3 consists of 16 residues. Germline V gene data show CDR1 as SNHLY and CDR2 as FYNNEI. CDR3 nucleotide sequence: TGTGCCAGCAGTGAGGGGACAGGGCTCCGGCTTTGGCCCCAGCATTTT. This gives the protein CASSEGTGLRLWPQHF.

The rearrangement uses TRBV5-1 and TRBJ2-3; a possible D gene is TRBD1 (5 bases). Trimming left V 0 bases short and J 7 bases short, with 18 bases between. CDR1 and CDR2 from the germline V gene are SGHRS and YFSETQ. This CDR3 spans 16 amino acids. The CDR3 loop reads CASSLALSGLGNTQYF. DNA of the CDR3: TGCGCCAGCAGCTTGGCCTTGTCAGGGTTAGGGAATACGCAGTATTTT.

Comment on this clone: Other DNA sequences within the sample encode an identical CDR3. V gene TRBV4-1 combines with J gene TRBJ2-7, with D perhaps matching TRBD2 (5 bases). Looked up from germline, CDR1 is MGHRA and CDR2 is YSYEKL. Trimming took 4 bases from V and 0 from J, leaving 13 bases between them. This CDR3 comprises 15 residues. The CDR3 region has the DNA TGCGCCAGCAGCCCCGGACTGGCGAGCTCCTACGAGCAGTACTTC. Residues: CASSPGLASSYEQYF.

CDR3 loop: CASSPPSGAAEAFF. The DNA for the CDR3 is TGTGCCAGCTCACCACCCTCCGGAGCGGCTGAAGCTTTCTTT. The V call is TRBV18, the J call TRBJ1-1; D is uncertain. CDR1 is KGHSH and CDR2 is LQKENI in the germline V gene. This CDR3 has 14 residues. Trimming pared 0 bases from V and 6 bases from J, leaving 11 bases between.

The J gene is TRBJ1-2, the V gene TRBV7-8; D ambiguous. The CDR3 is 14 residues long. Deletions cut 1 base from V and 6 bases from J, with 12 bases between. Germline V lookup: CDR1 SGHVS, CDR2 FQNEAQ. The CDR3: CASSLDEGPDGYTF. CDR3 in DNA: TGTGCCAGCAGCTTAGACGAGGGCCCGGATGGCTACACCTTC.

The sample holds one count of this clone. Other DNA sequences in this sample translate to the same CDR3. The chain is built from TRBV7-9 and TRBJ2-2; D remains ambiguous. Deletions cut 3 bases from V and 0 bases from J, with 5 bases between. The CDR3 spans 14 residues. Germline-derived CDR1 and CDR2 are SEHNR and FQNEAQ (reference sequence). The CDR3 protein is CASSFGSNTGELFF. CDR3 DNA sequence: TGTGCCAGCAGCTTCGGTTCGAACACCGGGGAGCTGTTTTTT.

This clone was counted ten times or more. Additional DNA sequences in this sample encode the identical CDR3. The chain joins TRBV7-9 to TRBJ2-3; D uncertain. V was shortened by 3 bases and J by 2 bases, with 0 bases between the two germline ends. The CDR3 runs to 11 residues. CDR1 is SEHNR and CDR2 is FQNEAQ in the germline V gene (reference sequence). The CDR3 DNA is TGTGCCAGCAGCTTCACAGATACGCAGTATTTT. It specifies CASSFTDTQYF.

The J gene is TRBJ1-3, the V gene TRBV7-2, with TRBD1 matching over 7 bases. V shed 5 bases and J 4 bases; nucleotides not matched to a gene: 5. The V gene's germline CDR1 is SGHTA and CDR2 FQGNSA. The CDR3 covers 14 residues. CDR3 region: CASSPTGSGNTIYF. CDR3 DNA: TGTGCCAGCAGCCCGACAGGGTCAGGAAACACCATATATTTT. The variable domain in full, completed from reference TRBV7-2 and TRBJ1-3, reads GAGVSQSPSNKVTEKGKDVELRCDPISGHTALYWYRQSLGQGLEFLIYFQGNSAPDKSGLPSDRFSAERTGGSVSTLTIQRTQQEDSAVYLCASSPTGSGNTIYFGEGSWLTVV.

CDR3 coding DNA: TGTGCCAGCAGCTTAATTCGGGGGGCTGAGACTGAAGCTTTCTTT. Encoded protein: CASSLIRGAETEAFF. This chain connects TRBV7-9 to TRBJ1-1; D possibly corresponds to TRBD1 (6 bases). Per germline, CDR1 SEHNR and CDR2 FQNEAQ (reference sequence). V lost 2 bases and J lost 5, with 15 bases in between. The CDR3 has 15 residues.